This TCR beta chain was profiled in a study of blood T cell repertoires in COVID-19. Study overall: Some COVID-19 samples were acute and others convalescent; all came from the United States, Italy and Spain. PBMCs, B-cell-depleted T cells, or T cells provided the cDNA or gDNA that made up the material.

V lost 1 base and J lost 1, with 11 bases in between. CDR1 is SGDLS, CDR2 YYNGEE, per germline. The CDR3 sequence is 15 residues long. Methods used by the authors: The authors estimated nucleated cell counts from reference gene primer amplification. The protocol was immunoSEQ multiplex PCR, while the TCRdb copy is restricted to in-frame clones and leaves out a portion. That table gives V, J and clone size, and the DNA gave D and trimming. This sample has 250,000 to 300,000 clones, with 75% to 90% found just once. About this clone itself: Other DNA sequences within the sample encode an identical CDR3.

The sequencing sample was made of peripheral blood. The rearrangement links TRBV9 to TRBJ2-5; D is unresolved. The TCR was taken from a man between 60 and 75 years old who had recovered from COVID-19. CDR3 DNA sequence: TGTGCCAGCAGCGTATGGGCCAACCCCCAAGAGACCCAGTACTTC. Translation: CASSVWANPQETQYF.